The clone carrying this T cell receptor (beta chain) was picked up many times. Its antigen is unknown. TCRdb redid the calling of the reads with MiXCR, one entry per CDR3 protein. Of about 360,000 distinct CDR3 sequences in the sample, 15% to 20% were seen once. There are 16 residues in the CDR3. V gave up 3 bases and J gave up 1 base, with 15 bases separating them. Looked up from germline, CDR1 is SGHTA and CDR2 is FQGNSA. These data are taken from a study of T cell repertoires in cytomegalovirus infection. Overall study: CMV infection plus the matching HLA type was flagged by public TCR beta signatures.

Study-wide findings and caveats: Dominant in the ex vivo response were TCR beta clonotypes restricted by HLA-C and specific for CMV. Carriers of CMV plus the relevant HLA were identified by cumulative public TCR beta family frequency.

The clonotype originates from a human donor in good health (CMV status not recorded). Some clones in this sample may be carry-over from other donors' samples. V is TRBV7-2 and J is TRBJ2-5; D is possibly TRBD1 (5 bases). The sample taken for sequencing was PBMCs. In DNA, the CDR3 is TGTGCCAGCAGCTTGCAGGGCAGGGAATTCCAAGAGACCCAGTACTTC. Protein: CASSLQGREFQETQYF.